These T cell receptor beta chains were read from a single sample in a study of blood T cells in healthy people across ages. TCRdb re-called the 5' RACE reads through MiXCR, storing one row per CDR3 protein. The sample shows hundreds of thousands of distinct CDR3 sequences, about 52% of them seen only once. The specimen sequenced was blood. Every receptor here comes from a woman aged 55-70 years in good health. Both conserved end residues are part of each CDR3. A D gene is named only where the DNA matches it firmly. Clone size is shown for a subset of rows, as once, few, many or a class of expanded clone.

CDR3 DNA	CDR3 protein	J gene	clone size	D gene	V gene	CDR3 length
TGTGCCAGCATTCGATCAGGGGGAGTGAATGAGCAGTTCTTC	CASIRSGGVNEQFF	TRBJ2-1	NA	TRBD1	TRBV6-2/TRBV6-3	14
TGCAGTGCTCCTCGGACAAGGAGGGCCACTGAAGCTTTCTTT	CSAPRTRRATEAFF	TRBJ1-1	NA	NA	TRBV20-1	14
TGCGCCAGCAGTCGAACTACCGGGACGGCCGAAGCTTTCTTT	CASSRTTGTAEAFF	TRBJ1-1	NA	NA	TRBV5-1	14
TGTGCCAGCAGTTACGATACGGCTAGCGGGGCCTACGAGCAGTACTTC	CASSYDTASGAYEQYF	TRBJ2-7	NA	TRBD2	TRBV6-5	16
TGTGCCACCTGGGACCAAAACTATGGCTACACCTTC	CATWDQNYGYTF	TRBJ1-2	few	NA	TRBV28	12
TGTGCCATCAGTGGACTAGCGGGAGGGCCCAATGAGCAGTTCTTC	CAISGLAGGPNEQFF	TRBJ2-1	few	TRBD2	TRBV10-3	15
TGTGCCAGCAGCGGCATAGGAGAGGCCCAGTACTTC	CASSGIGEAQYF	TRBJ2-5	NA	NA	TRBV7-2	12
TGCAGCGTTGGCGGTAGCGGGAGGGCCTCGGGTGAGCAGTACTTC	CSVGGSGRASGEQYF	TRBJ2-5	NA	TRBD2	TRBV29-1	15
TGTGCCAGCAGCGTCAACCAGGGGGCGAGGTTGATCGAGACCCAGTACTTC	CASSVNQGARLIETQYF	TRBJ2-5	NA	TRBD1	TRBV9	17
TGTGCCAGCAGTTACACCCGGAGAGGCCGAATGGAGTACTTC	CASSYTRRGRMEYF	TRBJ2-5	NA	NA	TRBV6-5	14
TGTGCCAGCAGTGAAGATCTACCCTCCGGGACATCATCTAGCACAGATACGCAGTATTTT	CASSEDLPSGTSSSTDTQYF	TRBJ2-3	NA	NA	TRBV2	20
TGCGCCAGCAGCTTGGGTCCAGGGGTCCCCTACGAGCAGTACTTC	CASSLGPGVPYEQYF	TRBJ2-7	few	NA	TRBV5-1	15
TGCGCCAGCAGCAACAGGGTTGGCTATGGCTACACCTTC	CASSNRVGYGYTF	TRBJ1-2	NA	NA	TRBV5-1	13
TGCAGTGCTCCGGGGGGGACAGCTAATGAAAAACTGTTTTTT	CSAPGGTANEKLFF	TRBJ1-4	few	TRBD1	TRBV20-1	14
TGCAGCGTTGAAGCCACTAGGCGAGAGACCCAGTACTTC	CSVEATRRETQYF	TRBJ2-5	many	NA	TRBV29-1	13
TGCAGTGCCCCAGGGCTTGGGGCCAACGTCCTGACTTTC	CSAPGLGANVLTF	TRBJ2-6	NA	NA	TRBV20-1	13
TGTGCCATCAGTGGGGACAGGCGAGGAGAGACCCAGTACTTC	CAISGDRRGETQYF	TRBJ2-5	NA	TRBD1	TRBV10-3	14
TGTGCCAGCAGTACTAGGGCCCAAACCCAGTACTTC	CASSTRAQTQYF	TRBJ2-5	few	NA	TRBV12-3/TRBV12-4	12
TGTGCCAGCAGCCCACAGGCCGGCGGGGAGCTGTTTTTT	CASSPQAGGELFF	TRBJ2-2	NA	NA	TRBV7-3	13
TGTGCCAGCGGATTCATAGCGGGGCCCTACAATGAGCAGTTCTTC	CASGFIAGPYNEQFF	TRBJ2-1	NA	TRBD2	TRBV12-3/TRBV12-4	15
TGTGCCAGCAGTGAACCGGGACAGGGGTATCAGCCCCAGCATTTT	CASSEPGQGYQPQHF	TRBJ1-5	NA	TRBD1	TRBV6-1	15
TGCAGTGCTAGTGTGGTTCTGGGGGCGTCTGAAAAACTGTTTTTT	CSASVVLGASEKLFF	TRBJ1-4	NA	NA	TRBV20-1	15
TGCGCCAGCAGCCAAGTTTTCTCCAGGGGGCCTCTTGAGCAGTTCTTC	CASSQVFSRGPLEQFF	TRBJ2-1	few	TRBD1	TRBV4-1	16
TGTGCCAGCGCGAAGTCCCACGGGGGGGAGACCCAGTACTTC	CASAKSHGGETQYF	TRBJ2-5	NA	TRBD2	TRBV28	14
TGTGCCACCAGCAGTAGCCGGGACAGGGCGACAGATACGCAGTATTTT	CATSSSRDRATDTQYF	TRBJ2-3	NA	TRBD1	TRBV15	16